A single sample gave rise to the 10 T cell receptor beta chains below, sequenced in a study of blood T cell repertoires in COVID-19. The method was immunoSEQ multiplex PCR; TCRdb's version includes in-frame clones alone and lacks a portion of them. The profile shows roughly 290,000 clones, approximately 89% of them singletons. Sequenced material: peripheral blood. These receptors came from a woman aged 45 to 65 who had recovered from COVID-19.

This clone has only a few counts. CDR3 amino acids: CASSEEGMLGQLADTQYF. The DNA of the CDR3 is TGTGCCAGCAGTGAAGAGGGCATGCTGGGACAGTTGGCAGATACGCAGTATTTT. This chain uses TRBV6-1 with TRBJ2-3, with TRBD1 identical over 7 bases. Germline V gene data show CDR1 as MNHNS and CDR2 as SASEGT. V trimming: 1 base; J trimming: 4 bases; junction bases outside the gene matches: 14. The CDR3 extends over 18 amino acids.

The chain carries TRBV7-8 and TRBJ2-1; the match to TRBD2 covers 8 bases. With 5 bases clipped from V and 10 bases from J, the junction kept 16 bases outside the gene matches. The CDR3 has 16 residues. Germline-derived CDR1 and CDR2 are SGHVS and FQNEAQ. CDR3 sequence reads: CASSPGRAPRGVEQFF. The CDR3 DNA reads as TGTGCCAGCAGCCCCGGGAGGGCCCCTCGGGGTGTAGAGCAGTTCTTC. The full variable domain, rest sourced from reference TRBV7-8 and TRBJ2-1, is GAGVSQSPRYKVAKRGQDVALRCDPISGHVSLFWYQQALGQGPEFLTYFQNEAQLDKSGLPSDRFFAERPEGSVSTLKIQRTQQEDSAVYLCASSPGRAPRGVEQFFGPGTRLTVL.

This clone has only one observation. This CDR3 is CASSDTGSSGNTIYF. The CDR3 DNA is TGTGCCAGCAGCGATACAGGTTCGTCTGGAAACACCATATATTTT. The chain employs TRBV9 and TRBJ1-3; a weak D match, TRBD1 (5 bases). The CDR3 spans 15 residues. Trimming removed 3 bases from V and 1 base from J, with 11 bases in between. The V gene's germline CDR1 is SGDLS and CDR2 YYNGEE.

This sequence joins TRBV9 and TRBJ2-3; 8 positions agree with TRBD2. V was clipped by 0 bases and J by 4 bases; unmatched bases: 7. Germline V gene data show CDR1 as SGDLS and CDR2 as YYNGEE. This CDR3 contains 16 residues. CDR3 nucleotides: TGTGCCAGCAGCGTAGTCGGGGGGGTTCCTGCAGATACGCAGTATTTT. It specifies CASSVVGGVPADTQYF.

The rearrangement links TRBV19 to TRBJ1-3; no clear D gene. CDR1 and CDR2 from the germline V gene are LNHDA and SQIVND (reference sequence). V was cut by 9 bases and J by 5 bases, with 14 bases left in between. CDR3 size: 13 residues. CDR3: CASSTGSRNTIYF. CDR3 nucleotides: TGTGCCAGCTCAACCGGGAGCCGAAACACCATATATTTT.

The CDR3 region has the DNA TGTGCCAGTAGTATAGGGGGAGGGACAGGGTCCTACAATGAGCAGTTCTTC. Translating gives CASSIGGGTGSYNEQFF. The chain recombines TRBV19 with TRBJ2-1; 9 nucleotides align to TRBD1. The V gene's germline CDR1 is LNHDA and CDR2 SQIVND (reference sequence). The CDR3 consists of 17 residues. Losses at the gene ends were 1 base for V and 1 base for J; bases not matched to a gene: 5.

This clone showed up just once. The chain has TRBV27 and TRBJ2-7, with D unclear. Per germline, CDR1 MNHEY and CDR2 SMNVEV (reference sequence). The CDR3 is 14 amino acids. V lost 4 bases to trimming and J lost 0 bases, with 10 bases between them. Here the CDR3 DNA reads TGTGCCAGCAGTTCCCCTCTACGCTCCTACGAGCAGTACTTC. It codes for CASSSPLRSYEQYF.

The chain employs TRBV6-6 and TRBJ1-6, with 9 positions matching TRBD1. The V segment lost 4 bases and the J segment 5 bases; nucleotides outside the gene matches: 3. The CDR3 is made up of 15 amino acids. Looked up from germline, CDR1 is MNHNY and CDR2 is SVGAGI (reference sequence). The CDR3 DNA reads as TGTGCCAGCAGTTTCCGACAGGGGGATAATTCACCCCTCCACTTT. Protein product: CASSFRQGDNSPLHF.

This chain uses TRBV25-1 with TRBJ2-7; D unresolved. The CDR3 has 11 residues. Germline V gene data show CDR1 as MGHDK and CDR2 as SYGVNS. Trimming left V 6 bases short and J 1 base short, with 4 bases between. Written as DNA, the CDR3 is TGTGCCAGCAGACAGTCCTACGAGCAGTACTTC. Translated, it gives CASRQSYEQYF.

V gene TRBV28 combines with J gene TRBJ1-2, with 11 bases matching TRBD1. CDR3 size: 15 residues. Germline loops: CDR1 MDHEN, CDR2 SYDVKM. The ends lost 5 bases at V and 0 bases at J; junction bases unmatched: 2. The DNA for the CDR3 is TGTGCCAGCAGTGGACAGGGGGCGCCTAACTATGGCTACACCTTC. Translated: CASSGQGAPNYGYTF.